Described below is a single TCR beta chain sequence and its context. Its matching antigen is unknown. Relative to the germline gene, one junction end is altered; a read error may explain this. This entry belongs to a study of T-cell memory formation after mild COVID-19. About the study: TCR clusters mostly belonged to single donors.

Germline V CDR1 and CDR2: SNHLY, FYNNEI. The CDR3 runs to 12 residues. UMIs and sample barcodes were carried by the TCR alpha and TCR beta cDNA libraries that 5'RACE produced using constant-segment primers. One entry per CDR3 protein results from TCRdb running MiXCR on the 5' RACE reads. The repertoire has around 390,000 distinct CDR3 sequences, about 15% of them found once; the top ten carry roughly 21%. The study, taken as a whole, reports: Mainly CM and EM harbored the contracting CD4+ clones; mainly EMRA harbored the CD8+ ones. Clones that got smaller from day 15 to 85 had even CD4/CD8, while clones growing later tipped toward CD4+.

The chain carries TRBV2 and TRBJ1-3, with 8 bases matching TRBD1. What was sequenced was PBMCs or a T cell subset sorted from them (not recorded which). The sequence derives from a man younger than 35 who had mild COVID-19 (a few samples of this study predate the infection). Cell type and time point are not known. The DNA for the CDR3 is TGTGCCAGCGGGGACCCAGGGGGCAGACTCGTCTTT. Its protein product is CASGDPGGRLVF.